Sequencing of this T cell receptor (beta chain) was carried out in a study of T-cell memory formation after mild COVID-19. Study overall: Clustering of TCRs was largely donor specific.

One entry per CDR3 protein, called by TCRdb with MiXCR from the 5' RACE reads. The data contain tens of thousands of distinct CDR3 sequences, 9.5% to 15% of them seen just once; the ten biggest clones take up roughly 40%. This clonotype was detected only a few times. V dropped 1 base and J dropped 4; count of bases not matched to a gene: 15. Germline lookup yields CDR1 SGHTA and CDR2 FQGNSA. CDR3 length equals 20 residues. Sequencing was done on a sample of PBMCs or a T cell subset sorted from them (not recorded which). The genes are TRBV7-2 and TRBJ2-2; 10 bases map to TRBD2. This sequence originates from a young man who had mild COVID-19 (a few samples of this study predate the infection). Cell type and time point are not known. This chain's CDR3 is CASSLGGRWERGGVTGELFF. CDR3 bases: TGTGCCAGCAGCTTAGGGGGGCGCTGGGAGCGGGGGGGCGTCACCGGGGAGCTGTTTTTT.